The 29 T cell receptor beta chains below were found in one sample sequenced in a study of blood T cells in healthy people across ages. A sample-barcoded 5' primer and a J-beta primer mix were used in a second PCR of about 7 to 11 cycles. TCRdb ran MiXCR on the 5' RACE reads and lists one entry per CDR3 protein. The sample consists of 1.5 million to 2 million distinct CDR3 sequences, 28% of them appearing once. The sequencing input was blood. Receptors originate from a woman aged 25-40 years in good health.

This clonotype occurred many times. The CDR3 is CSARTPDGQYF. The CDR3 coding sequence is TGCAGTGCAAGAACTCCAGATGGGCAGTACTTC. V usage is TRBV20-1 and J usage is TRBJ2-7, with D unclear. The CDR3 extends over 11 amino acids. The ends were cut back, 6 bases at V and 9 bases at J, with 15 bases in the middle. Germline CDR1 and CDR2: DFQATT and SNEGSKA (reference sequence).

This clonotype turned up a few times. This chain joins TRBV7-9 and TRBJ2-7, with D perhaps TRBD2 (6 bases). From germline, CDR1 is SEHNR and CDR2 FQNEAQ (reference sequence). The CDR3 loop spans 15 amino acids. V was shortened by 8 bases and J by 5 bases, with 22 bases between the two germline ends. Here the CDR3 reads CASGSPGGQEDEQYF. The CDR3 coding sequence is TGTGCCAGCGGCTCCCCAGGAGGGCAGGAGGACGAGCAGTACTTC.

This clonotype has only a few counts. The CDR3 sequence is CASTRGQEGTEAFF. CDR3 DNA: TGTGCCAGCACTCGGGGACAGGAAGGCACTGAAGCTTTCTTT. This chain links TRBV12-3 or TRBV12-4 with TRBJ1-1, with 8 bases that match TRBD1. This CDR3 region has 14 residues. V shed 7 bases and J 4 bases; nucleotides not matched to a gene: 8.

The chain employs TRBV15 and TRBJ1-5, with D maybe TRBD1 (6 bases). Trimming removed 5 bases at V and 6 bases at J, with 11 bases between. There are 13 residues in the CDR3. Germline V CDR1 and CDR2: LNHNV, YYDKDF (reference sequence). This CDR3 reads CATSGTPIQPQHF. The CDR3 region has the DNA TGTGCCACCAGCGGGACACCGATTCAGCCCCAGCATTTT. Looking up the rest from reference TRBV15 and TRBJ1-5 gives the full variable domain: DAMVIQNPRYQVTQFGKPVTLSCSQTLNHNVMYWYQQKSSQAPKLLFHYYDKDFNNEADTPDNFQSRRPNTSFCFLDIRSPGLGDTAMYLCATSGTPIQPQHFGDGTRLSIL.

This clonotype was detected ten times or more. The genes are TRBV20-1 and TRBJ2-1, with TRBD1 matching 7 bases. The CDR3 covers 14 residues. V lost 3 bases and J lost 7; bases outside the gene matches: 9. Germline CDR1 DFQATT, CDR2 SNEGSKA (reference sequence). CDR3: CSASSGGVKNEQFF. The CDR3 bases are TGCAGTGCTAGCTCAGGGGGAGTCAAAAATGAGCAGTTCTTC.

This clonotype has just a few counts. The CDR3 is CASTRDLSGTGELFF. Written as DNA, the CDR3 is TGTGCCAGCACTCGGGACCTCAGCGGCACCGGGGAGCTGTTTTTT. The V call is TRBV12-3 or TRBV12-4, the J call TRBJ2-2, with D possibly called TRBD1 or TRBD2 (5 bases each). V dropped 7 bases and J dropped 4 bases, with 16 bases sitting between them. The CDR3 extends over 15 amino acids.

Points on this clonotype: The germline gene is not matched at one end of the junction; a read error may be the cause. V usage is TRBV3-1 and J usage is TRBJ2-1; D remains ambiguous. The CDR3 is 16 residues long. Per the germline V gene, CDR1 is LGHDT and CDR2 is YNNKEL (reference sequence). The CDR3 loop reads CASSQVQSSPYNEQVF. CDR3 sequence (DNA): TGTGCCAGCAGCCAAGTACAGTCGAGCCCCTACAATGAGCAGGTCTTC.

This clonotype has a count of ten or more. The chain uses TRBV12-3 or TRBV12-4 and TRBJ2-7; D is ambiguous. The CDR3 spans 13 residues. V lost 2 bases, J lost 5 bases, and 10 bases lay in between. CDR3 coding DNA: TGTGCCAGCAGTTTAAATTCTAGAGACGAGCAGTACTTC. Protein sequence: CASSLNSRDEQYF.

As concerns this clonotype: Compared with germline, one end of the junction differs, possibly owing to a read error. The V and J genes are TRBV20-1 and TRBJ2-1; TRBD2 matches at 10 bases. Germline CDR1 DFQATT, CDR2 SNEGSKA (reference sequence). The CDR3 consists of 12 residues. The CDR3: CSVQRGGSERFF. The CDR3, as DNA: TGCAGTGTTCAGCGGGGGGGCTCTGAGCGGTTCTTC.

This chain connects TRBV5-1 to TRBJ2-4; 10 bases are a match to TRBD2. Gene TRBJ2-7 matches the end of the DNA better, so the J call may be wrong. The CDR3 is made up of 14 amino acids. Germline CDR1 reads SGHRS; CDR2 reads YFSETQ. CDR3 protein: CASCLAGEEDEQYF. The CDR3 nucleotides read TGCGCCAGCTGCCTAGCGGGAGAGGAGGACGAGCAGTACTTC.

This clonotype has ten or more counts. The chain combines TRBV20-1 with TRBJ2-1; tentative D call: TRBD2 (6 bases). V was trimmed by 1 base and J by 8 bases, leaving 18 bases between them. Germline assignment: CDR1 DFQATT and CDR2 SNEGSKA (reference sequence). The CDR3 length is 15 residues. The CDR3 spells CSARAATTGEDEQFF. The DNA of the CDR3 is TGCAGTGCTAGAGCGGCTACCACTGGGGAGGATGAGCAGTTCTTC.

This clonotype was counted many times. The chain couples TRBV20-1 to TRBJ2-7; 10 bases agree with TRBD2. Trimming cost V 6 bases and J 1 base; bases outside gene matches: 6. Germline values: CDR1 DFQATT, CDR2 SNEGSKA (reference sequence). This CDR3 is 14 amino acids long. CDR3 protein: CSARSGRGSYEQYF. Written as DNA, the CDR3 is TGCAGTGCGCGCAGCGGGAGGGGGTCCTACGAGCAGTACTTC.

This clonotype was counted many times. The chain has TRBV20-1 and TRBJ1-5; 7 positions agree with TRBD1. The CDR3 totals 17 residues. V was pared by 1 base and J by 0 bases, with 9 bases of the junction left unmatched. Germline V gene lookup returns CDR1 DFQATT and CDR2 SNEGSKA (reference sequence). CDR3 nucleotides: TGCAGTGCTAGAGGAAGGGACAGCGCTTATAGCAATCAGCCCCAGCATTTT. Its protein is CSARGRDSAYSNQPQHF.

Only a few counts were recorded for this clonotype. Here the CDR3 DNA reads TGTGCCAGCAGTTACTTCGGGCACACTGAAGCTTTCTTT. This translates into CASSYFGHTEAFF. The gene calls are TRBV6-6 and TRBJ1-1; no reliable D call. V lost 1 base and J lost 3, with 6 bases in between. This CDR3 is built from 13 residues. CDR1 MNHNY and CDR2 SVGAGI come from the germline V gene (reference sequence).

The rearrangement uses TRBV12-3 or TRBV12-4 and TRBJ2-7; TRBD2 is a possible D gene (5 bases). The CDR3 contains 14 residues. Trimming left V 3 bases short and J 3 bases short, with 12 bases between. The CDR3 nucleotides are TGTGCCAGCAGTTTGCATACCGGGATCTACGAGCAGTACTTC. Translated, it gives CASSLHTGIYEQYF.

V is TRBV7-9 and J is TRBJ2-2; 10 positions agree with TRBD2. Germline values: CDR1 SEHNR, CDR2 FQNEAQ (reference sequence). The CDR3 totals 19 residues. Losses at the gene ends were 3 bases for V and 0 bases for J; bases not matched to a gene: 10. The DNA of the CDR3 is TGTGCCAGCAGCTTCATACCGGGGACTAGCGCAGCGAACACCGGGGAGCTGTTTTTT. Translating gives CASSFIPGTSAANTGELFF. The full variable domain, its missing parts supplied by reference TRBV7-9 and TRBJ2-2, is DTGVSQNPRHKITKRGQNVTFRCDPISEHNRLYWYRQTLGQGPEFLTYFQNEAQLEKSRLLSDRFSAERPKGSFSTLEIQRTEQGDSAMYLCASSFIPGTSAANTGELFFGEGSRLTVL.

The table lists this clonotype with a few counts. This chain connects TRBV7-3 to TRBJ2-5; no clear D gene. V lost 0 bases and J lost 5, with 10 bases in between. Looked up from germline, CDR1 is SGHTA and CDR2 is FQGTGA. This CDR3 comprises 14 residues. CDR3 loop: CASSLTSMGETQYF. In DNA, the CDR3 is TGTGCCAGCAGCTTAACTTCCATGGGGGAGACCCAGTACTTC.

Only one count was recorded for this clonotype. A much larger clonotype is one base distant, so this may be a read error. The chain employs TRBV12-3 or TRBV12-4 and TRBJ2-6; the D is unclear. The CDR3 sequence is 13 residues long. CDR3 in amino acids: CTSALSGANVLTF. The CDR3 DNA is TGTACCAGCGCTCTCTCTGGGGCCAACGTCCTGACTTTC.

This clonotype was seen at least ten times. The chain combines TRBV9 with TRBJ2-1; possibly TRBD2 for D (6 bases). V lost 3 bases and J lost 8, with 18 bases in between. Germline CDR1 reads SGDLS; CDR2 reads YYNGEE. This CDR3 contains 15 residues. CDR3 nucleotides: TGTGCCAGCAGCGCTAGGGTCCGGGGGTTCGATGAGCAGTTCTTC. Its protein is CASSARVRGFDEQFF.

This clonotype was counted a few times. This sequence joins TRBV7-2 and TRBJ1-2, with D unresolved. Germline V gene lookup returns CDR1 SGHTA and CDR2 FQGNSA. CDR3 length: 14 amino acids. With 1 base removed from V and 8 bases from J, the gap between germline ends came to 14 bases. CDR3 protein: CASSLDGGGGGYTF. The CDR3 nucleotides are TGTGCCAGCAGCTTAGATGGCGGTGGAGGAGGCTACACCTTC.

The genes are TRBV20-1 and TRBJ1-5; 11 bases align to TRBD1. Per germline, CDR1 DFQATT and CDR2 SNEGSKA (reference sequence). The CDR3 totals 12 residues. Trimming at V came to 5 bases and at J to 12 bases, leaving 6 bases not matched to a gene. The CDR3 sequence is CSAEDRGHLQHF. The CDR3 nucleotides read TGCAGTGCTGAGGACAGGGGGCACCTCCAGCATTTT.

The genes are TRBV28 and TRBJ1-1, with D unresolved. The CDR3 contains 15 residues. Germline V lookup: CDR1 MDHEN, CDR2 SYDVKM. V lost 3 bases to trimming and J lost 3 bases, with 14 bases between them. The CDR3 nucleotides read TGTGCCAGCAGTTTTTTCCGGGCCCTGGACACTGAAGCTTTCTTT. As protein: CASSFFRALDTEAFF.

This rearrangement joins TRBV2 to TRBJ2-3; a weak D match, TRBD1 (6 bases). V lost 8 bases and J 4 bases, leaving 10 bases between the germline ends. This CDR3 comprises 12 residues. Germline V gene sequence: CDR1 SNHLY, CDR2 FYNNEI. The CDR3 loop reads CASGGIPDTQYF. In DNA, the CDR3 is TGTGCCAGCGGGGGCATCCCAGATACGCAGTATTTT.

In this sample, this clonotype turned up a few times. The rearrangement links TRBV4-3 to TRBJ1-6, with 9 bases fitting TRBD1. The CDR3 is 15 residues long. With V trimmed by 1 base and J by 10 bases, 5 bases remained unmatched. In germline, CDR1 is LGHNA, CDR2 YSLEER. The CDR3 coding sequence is TGCGCCAGCAGCCAAGGGACAGGGGTCGAGTCACCCCTCCACTTT. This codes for CASSQGTGVESPLHF.

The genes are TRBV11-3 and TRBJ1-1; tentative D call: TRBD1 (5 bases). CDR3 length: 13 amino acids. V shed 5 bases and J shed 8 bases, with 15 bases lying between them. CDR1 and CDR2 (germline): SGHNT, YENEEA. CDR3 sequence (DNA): TGTGCCAGCAGCGCCGGGACGGTGGGGGAAGCTTTCTTT. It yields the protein CASSAGTVGEAFF.

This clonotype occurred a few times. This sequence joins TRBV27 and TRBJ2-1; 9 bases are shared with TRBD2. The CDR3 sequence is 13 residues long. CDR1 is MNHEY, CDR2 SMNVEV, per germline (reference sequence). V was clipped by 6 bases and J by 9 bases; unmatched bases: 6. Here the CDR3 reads CASRGLAPLEQFF. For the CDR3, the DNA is TGTGCCAGCAGGGGACTAGCCCCTCTTGAGCAGTTCTTC.

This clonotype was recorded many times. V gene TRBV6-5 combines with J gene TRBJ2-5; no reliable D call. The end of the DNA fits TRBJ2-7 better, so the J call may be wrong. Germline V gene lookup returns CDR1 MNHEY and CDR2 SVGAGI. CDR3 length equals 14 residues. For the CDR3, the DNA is TGTGCCAGCAGTTACGAACTTCTTGCTGGCGAGCAGTACTTC. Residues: CASSYELLAGEQYF.

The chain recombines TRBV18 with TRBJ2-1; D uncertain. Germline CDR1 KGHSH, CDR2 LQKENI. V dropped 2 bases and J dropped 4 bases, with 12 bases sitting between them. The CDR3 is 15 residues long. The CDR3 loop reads CASSPTSARYNEQFF. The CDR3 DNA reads TGTGCCAGCTCACCAACGAGCGCAAGGTACAATGAGCAGTTCTTC.

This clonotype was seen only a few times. The CDR3 region has the DNA TGTGCCAGCAGCTTAGACTTCCCTGGGGCGAGAAGCTCTGGGGCCAACGTCCTGACTTTC. It yields the protein CASSLDFPGARSSGANVLTF. This rearrangement joins TRBV7-6 to TRBJ2-6, with D possibly matching TRBD1 (5 bases). This CDR3 is 20 amino acids long. V lost 1 base and J lost 0, with 19 bases in between. Per the germline V gene, CDR1 is SGHVS and CDR2 is FNYEAQ.